What follows describes a single TCR beta chain. Its antigen remains unidentified. Via MiXCR, TCRdb re-called the RT-PCR reads, giving one row per CDR3 protein. The data show 450,000 to 600,000 distinct CDR3 sequences, about 17% seen once. These data originate in a study of response to subunit inactivated influenza vaccine. Notes on the study in general: Each seasonal flu vaccination may recruit only limited new T cells, authors suggested.

V lost 0 bases, J lost 5 bases, and 17 bases lay in between. This CDR3 region has 16 residues. Per the germline V gene, CDR1 is SGDLS and CDR2 is YYNGEE. This chain joins TRBV9 and TRBJ2-5; D may be TRBD2 (6 bases). The sequencing here drew on CD4+ T cells sorted from PBMCs, taken roughly 24 months after vaccination. The TCR sequence derives from a man in his fifties or sixties who received an inactivated influenza vaccine. CDR3 protein: CASSVVGGGIGETQYF. The DNA of the CDR3 is TGTGCCAGCAGCGTAGTGGGAGGCGGGATTGGCGAGACCCAGTACTTC.